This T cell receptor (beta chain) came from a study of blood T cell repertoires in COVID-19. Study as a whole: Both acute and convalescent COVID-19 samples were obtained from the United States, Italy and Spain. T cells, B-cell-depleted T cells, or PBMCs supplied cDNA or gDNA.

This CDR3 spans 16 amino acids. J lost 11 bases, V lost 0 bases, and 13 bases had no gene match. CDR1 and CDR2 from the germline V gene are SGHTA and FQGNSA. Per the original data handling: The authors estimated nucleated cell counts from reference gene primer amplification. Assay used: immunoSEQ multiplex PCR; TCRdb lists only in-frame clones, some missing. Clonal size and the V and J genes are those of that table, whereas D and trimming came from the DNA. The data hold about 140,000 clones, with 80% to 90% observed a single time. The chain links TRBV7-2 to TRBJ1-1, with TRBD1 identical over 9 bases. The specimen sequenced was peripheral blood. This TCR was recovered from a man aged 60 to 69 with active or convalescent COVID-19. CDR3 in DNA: TGTGCCAGCAGCTTAGCGGTGTGGGGACAGGGCCGGGCCGCTTTCTTT. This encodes CASSLAVWGQGRAAFF.